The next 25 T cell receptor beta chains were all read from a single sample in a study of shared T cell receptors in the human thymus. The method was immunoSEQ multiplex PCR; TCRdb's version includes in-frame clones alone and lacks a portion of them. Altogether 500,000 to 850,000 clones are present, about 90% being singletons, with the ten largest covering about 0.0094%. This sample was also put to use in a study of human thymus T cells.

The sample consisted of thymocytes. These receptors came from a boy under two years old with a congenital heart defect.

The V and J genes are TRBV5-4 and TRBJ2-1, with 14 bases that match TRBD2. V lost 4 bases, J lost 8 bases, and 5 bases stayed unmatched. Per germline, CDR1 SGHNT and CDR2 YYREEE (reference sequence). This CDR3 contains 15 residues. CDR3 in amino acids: CASSPGLAGGDEQFF. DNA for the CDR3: TGTGCCAGCAGCCCCGGACTAGCGGGAGGCGATGAGCAGTTCTTC.

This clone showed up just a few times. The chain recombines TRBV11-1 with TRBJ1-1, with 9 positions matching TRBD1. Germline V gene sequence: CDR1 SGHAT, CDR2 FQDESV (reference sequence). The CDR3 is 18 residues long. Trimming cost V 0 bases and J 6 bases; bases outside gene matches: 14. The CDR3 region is CASSLAGDRAGVDAEAFF. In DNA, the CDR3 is TGTGCCAGCAGCTTAGCGGGGGACAGGGCTGGGGTGGACGCTGAAGCTTTCTTT.

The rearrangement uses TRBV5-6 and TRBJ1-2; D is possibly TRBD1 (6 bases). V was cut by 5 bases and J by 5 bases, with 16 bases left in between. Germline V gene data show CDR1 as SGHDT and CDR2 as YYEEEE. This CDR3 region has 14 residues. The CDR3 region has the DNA TGTGCCAGCAGTCAGGTAGGGGGAAGGTATGGCTACACCTTC. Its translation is CASSQVGGRYGYTF.

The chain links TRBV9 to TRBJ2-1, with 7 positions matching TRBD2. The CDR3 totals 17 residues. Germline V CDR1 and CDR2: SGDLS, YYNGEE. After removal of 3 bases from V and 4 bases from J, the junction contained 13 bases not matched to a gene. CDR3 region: CASSATVRGGVYNEQFF. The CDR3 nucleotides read TGTGCCAGCAGCGCCACCGTCCGCGGGGGAGTATACAATGAGCAGTTCTTC.

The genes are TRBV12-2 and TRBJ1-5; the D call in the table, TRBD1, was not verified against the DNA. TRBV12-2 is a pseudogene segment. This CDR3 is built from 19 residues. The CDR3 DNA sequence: TGTGCAAGTCGCCCCCGTGCAGTGGCCACAGGGGGCTTCAATCAGCCCCAGCATTTT. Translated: CASRPRAVATGGFNQPQHF.

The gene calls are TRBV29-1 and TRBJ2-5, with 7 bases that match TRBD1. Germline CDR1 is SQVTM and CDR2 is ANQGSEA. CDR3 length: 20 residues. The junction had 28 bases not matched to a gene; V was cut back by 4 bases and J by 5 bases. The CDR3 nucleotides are TGCAGCGTTGCCCCTCTTCCGACAGGGTCCAGTTCTAAGTCGGTGGAGACCCAGTACTTC. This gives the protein CSVAPLPTGSSSKSVETQYF.

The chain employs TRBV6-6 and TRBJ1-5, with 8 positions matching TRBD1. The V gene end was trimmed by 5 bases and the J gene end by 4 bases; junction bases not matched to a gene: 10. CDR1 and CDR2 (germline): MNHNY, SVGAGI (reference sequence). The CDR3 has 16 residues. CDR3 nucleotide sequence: TGTGCCAGCAGTGCCGAAGGACAGGGTACAAATCAGCCCCAGCATTTT. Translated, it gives CASSAEGQGTNQPQHF.

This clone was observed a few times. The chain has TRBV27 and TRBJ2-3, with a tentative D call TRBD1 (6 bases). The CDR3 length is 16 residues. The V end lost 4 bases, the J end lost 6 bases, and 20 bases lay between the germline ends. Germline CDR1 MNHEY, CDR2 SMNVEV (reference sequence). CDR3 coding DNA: TGTGCCAGCAGTTACCAGGGGACATTCACTGGGGATACGCAGTATTTT. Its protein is CASSYQGTFTGDTQYF.

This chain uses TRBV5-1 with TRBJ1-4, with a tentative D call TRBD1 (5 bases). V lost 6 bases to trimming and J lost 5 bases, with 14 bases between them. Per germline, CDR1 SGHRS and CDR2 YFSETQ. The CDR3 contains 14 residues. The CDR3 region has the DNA TGCGCCAGCACGGGAGACAGAGACAATGAAAAACTGTTTTTT. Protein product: CASTGDRDNEKLFF.

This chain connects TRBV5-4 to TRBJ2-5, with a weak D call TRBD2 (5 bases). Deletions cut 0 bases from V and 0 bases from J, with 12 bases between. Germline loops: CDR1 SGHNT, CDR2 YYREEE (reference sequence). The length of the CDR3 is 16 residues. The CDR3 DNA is TGTGCCAGCAGCTTGGCCGGGCGGGCTCACCAAGAGACCCAGTACTTC. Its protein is CASSLAGRAHQETQYF.

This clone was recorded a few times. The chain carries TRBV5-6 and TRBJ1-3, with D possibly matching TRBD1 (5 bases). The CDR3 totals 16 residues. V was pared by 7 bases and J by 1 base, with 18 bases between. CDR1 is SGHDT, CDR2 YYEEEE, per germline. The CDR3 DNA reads TGTGCCAGCGGCTCGGGGGGAAGAGATTCTGGAAACACCATATATTTT. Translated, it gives CASGSGGRDSGNTIYF.

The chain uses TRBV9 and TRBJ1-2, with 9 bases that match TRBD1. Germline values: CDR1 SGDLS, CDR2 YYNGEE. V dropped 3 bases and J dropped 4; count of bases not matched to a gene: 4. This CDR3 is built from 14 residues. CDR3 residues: CASSDSTGGYGYTF. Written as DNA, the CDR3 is TGTGCCAGCAGCGACTCGACAGGGGGCTATGGCTACACCTTC.

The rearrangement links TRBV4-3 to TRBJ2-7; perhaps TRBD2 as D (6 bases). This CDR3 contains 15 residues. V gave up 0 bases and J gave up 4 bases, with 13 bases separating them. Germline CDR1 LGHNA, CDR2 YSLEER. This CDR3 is CASSQESRGGYEQYF. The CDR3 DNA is TGCGCCAGCAGCCAAGAAAGCCGTGGAGGGTACGAGCAGTACTTC.

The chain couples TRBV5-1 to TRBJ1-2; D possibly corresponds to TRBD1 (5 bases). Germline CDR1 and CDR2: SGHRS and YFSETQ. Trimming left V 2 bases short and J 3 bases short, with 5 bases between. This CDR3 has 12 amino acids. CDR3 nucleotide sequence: TGCGCCAGCAGCTTAGGGGACTATGGCTACACCTTC. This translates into CASSLGDYGYTF.

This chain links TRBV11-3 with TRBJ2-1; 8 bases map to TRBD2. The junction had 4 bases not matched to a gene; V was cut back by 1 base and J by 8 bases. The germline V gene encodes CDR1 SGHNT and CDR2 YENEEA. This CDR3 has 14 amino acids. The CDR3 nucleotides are TGTGCCAGCAGCTTAGCGGGGGGGCAAGATGAGCAGTTCTTC. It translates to CASSLAGGQDEQFF.

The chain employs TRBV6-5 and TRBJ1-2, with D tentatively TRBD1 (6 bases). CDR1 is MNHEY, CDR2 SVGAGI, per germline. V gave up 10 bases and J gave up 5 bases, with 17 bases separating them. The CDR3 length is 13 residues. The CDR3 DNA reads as TGTGCCACCAAAAAGGGTACAGGGTATGGCTACACCTTC. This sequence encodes CATKKGTGYGYTF.

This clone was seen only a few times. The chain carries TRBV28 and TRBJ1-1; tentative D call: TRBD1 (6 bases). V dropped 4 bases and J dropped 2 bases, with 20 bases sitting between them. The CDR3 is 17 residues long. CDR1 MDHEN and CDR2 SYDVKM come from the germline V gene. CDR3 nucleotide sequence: TGTGCCAGCAGTTACCCTCCCGCCGGGACACATAACACTGAAGCTTTCTTT. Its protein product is CASSYPPAGTHNTEAFF.

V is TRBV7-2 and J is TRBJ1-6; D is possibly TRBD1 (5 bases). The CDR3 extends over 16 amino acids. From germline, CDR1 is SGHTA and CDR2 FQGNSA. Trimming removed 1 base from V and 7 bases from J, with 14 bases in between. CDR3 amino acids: CASSLGRGGNNSPLHF. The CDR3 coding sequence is TGTGCCAGCAGCTTAGGTCGGGGGGGAAACAATTCACCCCTCCACTTT.

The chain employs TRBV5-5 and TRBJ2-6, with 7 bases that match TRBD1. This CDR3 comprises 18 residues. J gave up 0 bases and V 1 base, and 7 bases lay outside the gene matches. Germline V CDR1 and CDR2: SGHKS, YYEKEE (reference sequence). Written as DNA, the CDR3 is TGTGCCAGCAGCTTGACCGGGACAGACGGCTCTGGGGCCAACGTCCTGACTTTC. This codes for CASSLTGTDGSGANVLTF.

CDR3 nucleotides: TGTGCCATCAGGGCGGAAGGGGAAGGGAATCAGCCCCAGCATTTT. Protein sequence: CAIRAEGEGNQPQHF. V and J are TRBV10-3 and TRBJ1-5, with a possible D match to TRBD1 (5 bases). V lost 6 bases, J lost 4 bases, and 16 bases lay in between. CDR1 ENHRY and CDR2 SYGVKD come from the germline V gene. The CDR3 contains 15 residues.

The CDR3 spells CASSEPGQGSGNTIYF. The CDR3, as DNA: TGTGCCAGCAGCGAGCCGGGACAAGGCTCTGGAAACACCATATATTTT. This chain links TRBV11-2 with TRBJ1-3; D is perhaps TRBD1 (6 bases). The CDR3 spans 16 residues. V lost 5 bases and J lost 0, with 14 bases in between. Germline assignment: CDR1 SGHAT and CDR2 FQNNGV.

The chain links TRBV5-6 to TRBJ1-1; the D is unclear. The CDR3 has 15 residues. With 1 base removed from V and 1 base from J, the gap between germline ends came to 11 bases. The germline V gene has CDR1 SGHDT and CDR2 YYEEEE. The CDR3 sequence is CASSLFRAGNTEAFF. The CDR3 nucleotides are TGTGCCAGCAGCTTGTTTAGGGCGGGGAACACTGAAGCTTTCTTT.

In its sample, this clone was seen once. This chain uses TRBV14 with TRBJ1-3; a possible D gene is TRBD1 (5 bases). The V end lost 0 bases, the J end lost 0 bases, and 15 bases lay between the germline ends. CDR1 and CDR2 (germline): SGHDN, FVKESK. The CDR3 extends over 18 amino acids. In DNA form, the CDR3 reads TGTGCCAGCAGCCAAGACACGGGACTCCTGAGCTCTGGAAACACCATATATTTT. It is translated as CASSQDTGLLSSGNTIYF.

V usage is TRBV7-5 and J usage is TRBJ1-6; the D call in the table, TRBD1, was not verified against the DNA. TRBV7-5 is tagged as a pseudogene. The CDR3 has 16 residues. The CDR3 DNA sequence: TGTGCCAGAAGCTTAGGGGGGACAGGGTTGAGGTCACCCCTCCACTTT. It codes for CARSLGGTGLRSPLHF.

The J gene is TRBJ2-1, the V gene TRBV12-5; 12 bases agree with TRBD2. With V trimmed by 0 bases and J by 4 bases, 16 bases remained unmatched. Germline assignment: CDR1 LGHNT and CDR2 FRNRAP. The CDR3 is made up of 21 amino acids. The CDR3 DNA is TGTGCTAGTGGTTTGGTCCCCCCGGGACTAGCGGGTGACTGGTCTTACAATGAGCAGTTCTTC. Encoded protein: CASGLVPPGLAGDWSYNEQFF.